One TCR beta chain is described in this entry. This entry comes from a study of T cell changes during pregnancy in multiple sclerosis. Some clones are missing from TCRdb's copy, which holds only in-frame ones; the method was immunoSEQ multiplex PCR. The sample contains roughly 100,000 clones, 91% of which appear only once. This sequence originates from a female donor in good health, enrolled as a control in a pregnancy study. Sequencing was performed on peripheral blood, taken after pregnancy.

DNA for the CDR3: TGTGCCAGCTCACCTAAGGAGGGTTCTCAGCCCCAGCATTTT. Its protein is CASSPKEGSQPQHF. The gene calls are TRBV18 and TRBJ1-5; D not resolved. The CDR3 is made up of 14 amino acids. Germline V gene lookup returns CDR1 KGHSH and CDR2 LQKENI. Deletions cut 3 bases from V and 6 bases from J, with 12 bases between.